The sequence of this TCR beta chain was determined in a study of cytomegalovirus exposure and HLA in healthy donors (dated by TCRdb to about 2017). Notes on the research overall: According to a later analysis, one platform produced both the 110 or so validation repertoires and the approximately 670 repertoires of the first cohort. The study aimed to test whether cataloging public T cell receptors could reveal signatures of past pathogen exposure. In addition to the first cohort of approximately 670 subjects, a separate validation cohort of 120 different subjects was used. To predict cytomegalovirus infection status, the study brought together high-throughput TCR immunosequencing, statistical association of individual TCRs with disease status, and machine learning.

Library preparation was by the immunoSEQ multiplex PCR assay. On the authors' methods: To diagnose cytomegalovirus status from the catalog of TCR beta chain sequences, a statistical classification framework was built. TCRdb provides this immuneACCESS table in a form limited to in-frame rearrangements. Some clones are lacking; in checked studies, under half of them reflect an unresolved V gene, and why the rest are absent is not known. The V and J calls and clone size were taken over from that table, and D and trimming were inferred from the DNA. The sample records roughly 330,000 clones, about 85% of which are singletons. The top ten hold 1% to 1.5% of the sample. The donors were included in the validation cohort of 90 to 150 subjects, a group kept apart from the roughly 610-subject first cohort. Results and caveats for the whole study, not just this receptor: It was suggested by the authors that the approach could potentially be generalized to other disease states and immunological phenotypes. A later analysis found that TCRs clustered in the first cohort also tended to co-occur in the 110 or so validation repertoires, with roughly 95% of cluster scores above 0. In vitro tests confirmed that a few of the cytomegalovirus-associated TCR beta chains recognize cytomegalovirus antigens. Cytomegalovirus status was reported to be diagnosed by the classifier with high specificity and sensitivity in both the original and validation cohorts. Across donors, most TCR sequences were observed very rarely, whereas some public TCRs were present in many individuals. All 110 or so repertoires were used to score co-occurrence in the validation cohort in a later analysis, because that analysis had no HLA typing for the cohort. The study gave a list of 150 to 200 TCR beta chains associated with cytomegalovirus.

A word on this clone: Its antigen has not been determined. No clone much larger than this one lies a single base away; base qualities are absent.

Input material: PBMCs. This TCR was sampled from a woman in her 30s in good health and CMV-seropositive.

The bases are TGTGCCAGCAGCGTAATTGTGGGGGTTGCAGCCCCTGAAGCTTTCTTT. It translates to CASSVIVGVAAPEAFF. The chain is encoded by TRBV9 joined to TRBJ1-1; tentative D gene TRBD1, with 5 bases matching. CDR1 and CDR2 were assigned from the germline V gene as SGDLS and YYNGEE. V is reduced by 1 base and J by 6 bases, leaving a spacing of 19 bases between them. From its cysteine to its phenylalanine, the CDR3 spans 16 amino acids. Left in the record is the CDR3 DNA by itself, 48 bases read in frame from the first base.